One and the same sample provided the 4 T cell receptor beta chains below, sequenced in a study of OX40 agonist ivuxolimab in advanced cancers. The protocol was immunoSEQ multiplex PCR, while the TCRdb copy is restricted to in-frame clones and leaves out a portion. The data show about 110,000 clones, with approximately 90% seen just once and over 0.6% held by the top ten. Here the sequenced sample was CD4+ or CD8+ T cells sorted from blood, taken in a trial of the OX40 agonist ivuxolimab. The receptor source for this set is an adult with an advanced solid tumor such as melanoma, head and neck, liver or kidney cancer.

This clone was recorded only once. The rearrangement uses TRBV27 and TRBJ1-6; the D is unclear. Germline values: CDR1 MNHEY, CDR2 SMNVEV (reference sequence). The CDR3 length is 16 residues. V gave up 2 bases and J gave up 0 bases, with 8 bases separating them. This CDR3 reads CASSLGWSSYNSPLHF. In nucleotides, the CDR3 is TGTGCCAGCAGTTTAGGCTGGAGCTCCTATAATTCACCCCTCCACTTT.

In regard to this clone: This sample includes further DNA sequences coding for the same CDR3. V and J are TRBV5-4 and TRBJ2-1; 7 bases are shared with TRBD2. Trimming cost V 0 bases and J 7 bases; bases outside gene matches: 1. CDR1 SGHNT and CDR2 YYREEE come from the germline V gene (reference sequence). The CDR3 runs 13 residues. The CDR3 sequence is CASSLAGGNEQFF. CDR3 bases: TGTGCCAGCAGCTTGGCCGGGGGGAATGAGCAGTTCTTC. Variable domain in full (rest from reference TRBV5-4 and TRBJ2-1): ETGVTQSPTHLIKTRGQQVTLRCSSQSGHNTVSWYQQALGQGPQFIFQYYREEENGRGNFPPRFSGLQFPNYSSELNVNALELDDSALYLCASSLAGGNEQFFGPGTRLTVL.

V is TRBV13 and J is TRBJ1-2; 7 bases match TRBD1. The CDR3 loop spans 17 amino acids. Unmatched junction bases numbered 13, after V lost 6 bases and J lost 0 bases. Per the germline V gene, CDR1 is PRHDT and CDR2 is FYEKMQ (reference sequence). The CDR3 DNA sequence: TGTGCCAGCAGACCGGCCAGGACAGGAGATACTAACTATGGCTACACCTTC. It is translated as CASRPARTGDTNYGYTF.

The gene calls are TRBV14 and TRBJ2-7; D may be TRBD2 (5 bases). The CDR3 is 13 amino acids. Germline lookup yields CDR1 SGHDN and CDR2 FVKESK. V lost 4 bases, J lost 3 bases, and 10 bases lay in between. This chain's CDR3 is CASSPRLFYEQYF. As DNA, the CDR3 is TGTGCCAGCAGCCCCCGACTATTCTACGAGCAGTACTTC. Together with reference TRBV14 and TRBJ2-7, the CDR3 gives the full variable domain: EAGVTQFPSHSVIEKGQTVTLRCDPISGHDNLYWYRRVMGKEIKFLLHFVKESKQDESGMPNNRFLAERTGGTYSTLKVQPAELEDSGVYFCASSPRLFYEQYFGPGTRLTVT.